The text below deals with one T cell receptor beta chain. This sample is part of a study of cytomegalovirus exposure and HLA in healthy donors. Only in-frame clones appear in the TCRdb table, and some are missing; sequencing was by immunoSEQ multiplex PCR. Found here are roughly 150,000 clones, about 96% of them singletons; the top ten hold 0.8% to 1%. With 7 bases removed from V and 11 bases from J, the gap between germline ends came to 23 bases. CDR1 is SQVTM and CDR2 is ANQGSEA in the germline V gene. The CDR3 totals 13 residues. The V call is TRBV29-1, the J call TRBJ1-1, with a possible D match to TRBD1 (6 bases). The clonotype was recovered from a woman between 18 and 30 years old in good health and CMV-seronegative. Input material: PBMCs. In DNA form, the CDR3 reads TGCAGCGCCAGACAGGACATGGGGCAGGAGGCTTTCTTT. Translated, it gives CSARQDMGQEAFF.